This entry features one T cell receptor beta chain sequence. The antigen remains unidentified. The sample originates from a study of CXCR4 blockade with PD-1 therapy in pancreatic cancer. Overall study results and limits: Frequent tumor clones were encoded by many distinct rearrangements, suggesting shared antigens. Antigen-specificity overlap of convergent dominant clones remained unconfirmed.

TCRdb's table, derived via immunoSEQ multiplex PCR, lists solely in-frame clones and lacks some. The table lists about 17,000 clones, around three quarters of them singletons, with around 6.1% in the top ten. The CDR3 is made up of 13 amino acids. J gave up 3 bases and V 10 bases, and 9 bases lay outside the gene matches. Germline CDR1 MNHGY, CDR2 SAAAGT. The chain employs TRBV6-8 and TRBJ2-7; 7 nucleotides match TRBD2. The sample consisted of tumor tissue. The receptor was derived from a human donor with pancreatic ductal adenocarcinoma. CDR3 protein: CATIRGGNYEQYF. CDR3 DNA: TGTGCCACCATTCGGGGAGGGAACTACGAGCAGTACTTC.